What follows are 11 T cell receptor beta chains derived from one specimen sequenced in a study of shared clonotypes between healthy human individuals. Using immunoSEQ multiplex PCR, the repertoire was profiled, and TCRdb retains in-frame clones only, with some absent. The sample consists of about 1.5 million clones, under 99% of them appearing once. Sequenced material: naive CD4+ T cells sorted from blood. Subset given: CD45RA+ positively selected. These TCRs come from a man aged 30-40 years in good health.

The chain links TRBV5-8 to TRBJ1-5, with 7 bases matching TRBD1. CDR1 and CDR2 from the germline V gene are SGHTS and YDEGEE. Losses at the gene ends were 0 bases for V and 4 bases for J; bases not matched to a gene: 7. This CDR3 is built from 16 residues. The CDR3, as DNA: TGTGCCAGCAGCTTGGCCGGAGAGGGGGCTAATCAGCCCCAGCATTTT. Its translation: CASSLAGEGANQPQHF.

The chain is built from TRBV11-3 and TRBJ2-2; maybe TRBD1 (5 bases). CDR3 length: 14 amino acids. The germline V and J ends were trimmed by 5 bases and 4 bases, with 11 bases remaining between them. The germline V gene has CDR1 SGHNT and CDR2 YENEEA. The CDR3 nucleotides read TGTGCCAGCAGCCCCGACAGCCTCACCGGGGAGCTGTTTTTT. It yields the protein CASSPDSLTGELFF.

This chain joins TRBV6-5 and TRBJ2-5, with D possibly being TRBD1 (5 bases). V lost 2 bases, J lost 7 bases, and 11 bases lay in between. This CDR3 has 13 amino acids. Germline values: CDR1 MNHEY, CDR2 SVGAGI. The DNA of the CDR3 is TGTGCCAGCAGTTACAGCGTCCAGGGGACCCAGTACTTC. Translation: CASSYSVQGTQYF.

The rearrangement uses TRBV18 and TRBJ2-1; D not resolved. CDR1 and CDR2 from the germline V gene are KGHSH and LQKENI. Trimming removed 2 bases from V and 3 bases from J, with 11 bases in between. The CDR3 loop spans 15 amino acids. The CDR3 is CASSPGFPNYNEQFF. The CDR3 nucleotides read TGTGCCAGCTCACCAGGGTTTCCGAACTACAATGAGCAGTTCTTC.

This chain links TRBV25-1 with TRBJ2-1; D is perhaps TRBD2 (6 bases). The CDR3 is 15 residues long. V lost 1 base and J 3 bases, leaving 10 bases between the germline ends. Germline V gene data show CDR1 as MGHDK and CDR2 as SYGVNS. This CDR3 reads CASSESWGDYNEQFF. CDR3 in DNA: TGTGCCAGCAGTGAATCTTGGGGGGACTACAATGAGCAGTTCTTC.

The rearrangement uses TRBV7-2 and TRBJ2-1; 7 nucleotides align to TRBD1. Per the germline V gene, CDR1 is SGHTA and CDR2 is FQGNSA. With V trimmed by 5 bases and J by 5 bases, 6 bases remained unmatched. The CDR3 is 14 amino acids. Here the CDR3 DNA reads TGTGCCAGCAGCCACGACAGGGTCCACAATGAGCAGTTCTTC. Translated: CASSHDRVHNEQFF.

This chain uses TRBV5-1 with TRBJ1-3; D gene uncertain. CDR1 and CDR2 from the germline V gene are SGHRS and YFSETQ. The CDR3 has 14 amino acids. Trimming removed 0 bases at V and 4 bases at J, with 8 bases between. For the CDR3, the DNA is TGCGCCAGCAGCTTGGGCAGTCCCGGAAACACCATATATTTT. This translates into CASSLGSPGNTIYF.

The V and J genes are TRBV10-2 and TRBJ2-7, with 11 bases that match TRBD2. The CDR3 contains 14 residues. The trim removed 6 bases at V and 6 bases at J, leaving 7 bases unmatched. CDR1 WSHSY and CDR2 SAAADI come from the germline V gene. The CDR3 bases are TGCGCCAGCAGCCCCACTAGCGGGAGTGGCGAGCAGTACTTC. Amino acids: CASSPTSGSGEQYF.

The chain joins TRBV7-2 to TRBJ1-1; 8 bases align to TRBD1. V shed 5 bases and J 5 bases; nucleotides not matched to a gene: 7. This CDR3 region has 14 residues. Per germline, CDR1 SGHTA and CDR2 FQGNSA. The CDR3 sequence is CASSPDRVSTEAFF. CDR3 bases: TGTGCCAGCAGCCCGGACAGGGTCTCTACTGAAGCTTTCTTT. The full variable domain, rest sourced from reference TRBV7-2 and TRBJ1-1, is GAGVSQSPSNKVTEKGKDVELRCDPISGHTALYWYRQSLGQGLEFLIYFQGNSAPDKSGLPSDRFSAERTGGSVSTLTIQRTQQEDSAVYLCASSPDRVSTEAFFGQGTRLTVV.

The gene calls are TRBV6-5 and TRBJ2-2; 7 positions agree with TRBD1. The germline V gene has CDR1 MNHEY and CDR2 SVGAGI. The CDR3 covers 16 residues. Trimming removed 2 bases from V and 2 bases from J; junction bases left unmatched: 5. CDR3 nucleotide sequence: TGTGCCAGCAGTTACCCCGGGACAGCCAACACCGGGGAGCTGTTTTTT. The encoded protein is CASSYPGTANTGELFF.

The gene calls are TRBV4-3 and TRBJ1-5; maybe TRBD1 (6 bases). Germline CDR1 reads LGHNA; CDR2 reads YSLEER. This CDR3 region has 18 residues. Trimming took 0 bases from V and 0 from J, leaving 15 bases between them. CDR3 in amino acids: CASSQDPWGRDSNQPQHF. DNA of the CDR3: TGCGCCAGCAGCCAAGATCCGTGGGGGCGAGATAGCAATCAGCCCCAGCATTTT.